One sample yielded the 19 T cell receptor beta chains listed below, sequenced in a study of identical twins. TCRdb reprocessed the 5' RACE reads via MiXCR and lists one record per CDR3 protein. This sample has about 210,000 distinct CDR3 sequences; about a tenth occur once, and the top ten carry about 5.2%. The sequenced material came from memory (CD45RO+) T cells sorted from blood. The receptor set was obtained from a young woman in good health.

This clonotype was observed a few times. This chain uses TRBV6-1 with TRBJ1-2, with unresolved D. Germline CDR1 is MNHNS and CDR2 is SASEGT. Between the trimmed V and J ends, which lost 6 bases and 0 bases, there was a span of 11 bases. This CDR3 has 14 residues. The CDR3 DNA is TGTGCCAGCAGCAAAGGGTCAACTAACTATGGCTACACCTTC. It encodes CASSKGSTNYGYTF.

At least ten counts were recorded for this clonotype. A junction boundary mismatches the germline segment, possibly from a read error. J is TRBJ2-7 and V is TRBV5-1, with 7 bases aligning to TRBD2. The CDR3 loop spans 14 amino acids. The germline V gene encodes CDR1 SGHRS and CDR2 YFSETQ. The CDR3 here is CASSPGGSSYEQYF. The CDR3 DNA reads TGTGCCAGCAGCCCTGGCGGGAGCTCCTACGAGCAGTACTTC.

This clonotype was observed a handful of times. The chain employs TRBV7-2 and TRBJ2-1, with D unresolved. Between the trimmed V and J ends, which lost 5 bases and 2 bases, there was a span of 13 bases. CDR1 and CDR2 from the germline V gene are SGHTA and FQGNSA. The CDR3 has 15 residues. The CDR3 DNA reads TGTGCCAGCAGCCCTTCCCAGAACCCCTACAATGAGCAGTTCTTC. It yields the protein CASSPSQNPYNEQFF.

In this sample, this clonotype turned up many times. The gene calls are TRBV12-3 or TRBV12-4 and TRBJ2-1; D remains ambiguous. V was pared by 7 bases and J by 3 bases, with 13 bases between. The CDR3 spans 14 residues. The CDR3 nucleotides are TGTGCCAGCACTCTGACTGGGGACTACAATGAGCAGTTCTTC. Protein product: CASTLTGDYNEQFF.

This clonotype has just a few counts. The chain carries TRBV5-6 and TRBJ2-6; a possible D gene is TRBD1 (5 bases). V lost 2 bases and J 2 bases, leaving 8 bases between the germline ends. Per germline, CDR1 SGHDT and CDR2 YYEEEE. This CDR3 is built from 15 residues. The CDR3 DNA reads TGTGCCAGCAGCTTTTTCAGGGCTGGGGCCAACGTCCTGACTTTC. Encoded protein: CASSFFRAGANVLTF.

This clonotype was picked up a small number of times. The chain recombines TRBV7-9 with TRBJ2-2; 12 bases map to TRBD2. CDR1 and CDR2 (germline): SEHNR, FQNEAQ (reference sequence). With V trimmed by 5 bases and J by 5 bases, 3 bases remained unmatched. The CDR3 has 15 amino acids. CDR3 DNA sequence: TGTGCCAGCAGCCCCGGACTAGCGGGGACCGGGGAGCTGTTTTTT. This codes for CASSPGLAGTGELFF.

This clonotype was counted at least ten times. This rearrangement joins TRBV11-2 to TRBJ1-2; D not resolved. The CDR3 sequence is 15 residues long. V was clipped by 4 bases and J by 5 bases, with 17 bases between them. The germline V gene encodes CDR1 SGHAT and CDR2 FQNNGV. CDR3 residues: CASSSLWRGQYGYTF. As DNA, the CDR3 is TGTGCCAGCAGCTCCCTGTGGCGCGGCCAGTATGGCTACACCTTC.

This clonotype came up many times. The CDR3 here is CASSEEGNYGYTF. For the CDR3, the DNA is TGTGCCAGCAGTGAAGAGGGGAACTATGGCTACACCTTC. This rearrangement joins TRBV2 to TRBJ1-2; tentatively, D is TRBD1 (5 bases). Per germline, CDR1 SNHLY and CDR2 FYNNEI. V was pared by 1 base and J by 2 bases, with 5 bases between. The CDR3 covers 13 residues.

This clonotype was observed a handful of times. The V gene is TRBV20-1, the J gene TRBJ1-6, with 9 bases that match TRBD1. With 2 bases clipped from V and 9 bases from J, the junction kept 11 bases outside the gene matches. This CDR3 comprises 16 residues. Germline-derived CDR1 and CDR2 are DFQATT and SNEGSKA (reference sequence). The CDR3 coding sequence is TGCAGTGCTAGAACTAACATGGACAGGGGAAGTTCACCCCTCCACTTT. The encoded protein is CSARTNMDRGSSPLHF.

This clonotype was counted only a few times. CDR3 region: CASSLGTVRYGYTF. CDR3 DNA sequence: TGCGCCAGCAGCTTGGGCACGGTTCGGTATGGCTACACCTTC. This chain connects TRBV5-1 to TRBJ1-2; D not resolved. Germline V gene sequence: CDR1 SGHRS, CDR2 YFSETQ. The V gene lost 0 bases and the J gene lost 5 bases, with 11 bases spanning the gap. The CDR3 is 14 residues long.

CDR3 DNA sequence: TGCGCCAGCAGCTTCCTTAGCGGGACGAATGAGCAGTTCTTC. Translating it yields CASSFLSGTNEQFF. This sequence joins TRBV5-1 and TRBJ2-1; 8 bases are shared with TRBD2. V lost 2 bases and J lost 7; bases outside the gene matches: 5. Looked up from germline, CDR1 is SGHRS and CDR2 is YFSETQ. The CDR3 is 14 residues long.

Only a few counts were recorded for this clonotype. The chain recombines TRBV30 with TRBJ2-3, with TRBD2 as a possible D gene (6 bases). This CDR3 comprises 15 residues. CDR1 is GTSNPN, CDR2 SVGIG, per germline (reference sequence). The germline V and J ends were trimmed by 1 base and 6 bases, with 17 bases remaining between them. The CDR3 here is CAWSATRELTDTQYF. In nucleotides, the CDR3 is TGTGCCTGGAGTGCGACTAGGGAGTTGACGGATACGCAGTATTTT.

This clonotype was observed a handful of times. This sequence joins TRBV27 and TRBJ2-6; D is undetermined. Looked up from germline, CDR1 is MNHEY and CDR2 is SMNVEV (reference sequence). The CDR3 has 16 amino acids. V lost 1 base, J lost 0 bases, and 7 bases lay in between. Here the CDR3 reads CASSLFWSSGANVLTF. The DNA of the CDR3 is TGTGCCAGCAGTTTATTTTGGAGCTCTGGGGCCAACGTCCTGACTTTC.

The chain recombines TRBV6-5 with TRBJ2-2; TRBD2 aligns across 9 bases. Germline V gives CDR1 MNHEY, CDR2 SVGAGI. The CDR3 extends over 16 amino acids. Trimming cost V 2 bases and J 0 bases; bases outside gene matches: 1. This CDR3 reads CASSYRLAANTGELFF. For the CDR3, the DNA is TGTGCCAGCAGTTACCGACTAGCGGCGAACACCGGGGAGCTGTTTTTT.

This clonotype was counted only a few times. The junction departs from germline at one end; a sequencing error may be responsible. This chain connects TRBV10-3 to TRBJ2-1; D gene unclear. The germline CDR1 and CDR2 sequences are ENHRY and SYGVKD. The CDR3 runs 13 residues. The CDR3 spells CAIRAPSSNEQFF. The CDR3 DNA follows: TGTGCCATCAGGGCACCCTCCTCCAATGAGCAGTTCTTC.

The DNA of the CDR3 is TGTGCCAGCTCACACAGCATCGACTACGAGCAGTACTTC. Protein sequence: CASSHSIDYEQYF. The rearrangement joins TRBV18 to TRBJ2-7; no clear D. The CDR3 sequence is 13 residues long. Germline V lookup: CDR1 KGHSH, CDR2 LQKENI. The ends were cut back, 4 bases at V and 3 bases at J, with 10 bases in the middle.

CDR3 nucleotides: TGTGCCAGCAGCTCACGTCGGGGGCCCCAGCATTTT. The encoded protein is CASSSRRGPQHF. V gene TRBV5-6 combines with J gene TRBJ1-5; D is unresolved. Germline V CDR1 and CDR2: SGHDT, YYEEEE. V was clipped by 3 bases and J by 9 bases, with 10 bases between them. This CDR3 is 12 amino acids long.

Many counts were recorded for this clonotype. The rearrangement uses TRBV12-3 or TRBV12-4 and TRBJ1-2; 8 bases agree with TRBD1. CDR3 length: 13 residues. The V gene end was trimmed by 6 bases and the J gene end by 8 bases; junction bases not matched to a gene: 8. The CDR3 region is CASRVTGEFGYTF. CDR3 nucleotides: TGTGCCAGCAGGGTGACAGGGGAGTTCGGCTACACCTTC.

The table lists this clonotype with a few counts. The rearrangement uses TRBV3-1 and TRBJ2-3; 10 nucleotides match TRBD2. J was trimmed by 0 bases and V by 4 bases; bases with no gene match: 1. Germline V gene data show CDR1 as LGHDT and CDR2 as YNNKEL (reference sequence). This CDR3 contains 15 residues. The CDR3 is CASSPSGGSTDTQYF. The DNA for the CDR3 is TGTGCCAGCAGCCCTAGCGGGGGCAGCACAGATACGCAGTATTTT.